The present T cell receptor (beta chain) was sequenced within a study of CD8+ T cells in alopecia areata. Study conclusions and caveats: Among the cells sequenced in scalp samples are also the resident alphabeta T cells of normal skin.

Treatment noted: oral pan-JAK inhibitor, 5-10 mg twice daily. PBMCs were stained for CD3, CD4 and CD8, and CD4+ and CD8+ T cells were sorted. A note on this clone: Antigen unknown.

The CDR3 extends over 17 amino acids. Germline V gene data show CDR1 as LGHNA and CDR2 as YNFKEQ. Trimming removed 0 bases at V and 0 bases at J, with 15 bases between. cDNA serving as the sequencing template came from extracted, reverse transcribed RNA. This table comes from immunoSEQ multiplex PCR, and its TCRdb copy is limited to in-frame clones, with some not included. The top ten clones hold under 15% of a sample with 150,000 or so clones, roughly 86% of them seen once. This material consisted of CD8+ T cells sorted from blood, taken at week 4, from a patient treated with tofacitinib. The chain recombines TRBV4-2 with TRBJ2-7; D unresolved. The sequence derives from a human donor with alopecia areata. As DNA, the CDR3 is TGTGCCAGCAGCCAAGATCGAAGCACGAAAAGCTCCTACGAGCAGTACTTC. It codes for CASSQDRSTKSSYEQYF.